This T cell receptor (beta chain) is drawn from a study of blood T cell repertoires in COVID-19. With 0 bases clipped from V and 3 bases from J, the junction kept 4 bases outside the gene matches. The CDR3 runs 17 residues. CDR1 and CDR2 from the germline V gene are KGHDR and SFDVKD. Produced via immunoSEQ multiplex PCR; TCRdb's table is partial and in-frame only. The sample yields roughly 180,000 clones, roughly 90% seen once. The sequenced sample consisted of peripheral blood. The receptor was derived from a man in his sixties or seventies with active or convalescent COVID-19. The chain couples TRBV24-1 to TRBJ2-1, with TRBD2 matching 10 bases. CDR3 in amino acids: CATSDLRSSGSYNEQFF. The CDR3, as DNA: TGTGCCACCAGTGATTTGAGGTCTAGCGGGAGCTACAATGAGCAGTTCTTC.